The source of this T cell receptor beta chain is a study of T cell responses to AZD1222 COVID-19 vaccine. For the study at large: Recipients boosted at about 4 weeks or about 12 weeks are pooled.

Study findings and constraints: Baseline seropositivity characterized only a handful of AZD1222 recipients.

TCRdb's table, derived via immunoSEQ multiplex PCR, lists solely in-frame clones and lacks some. The top ten clones hold around 4% of a sample with 150,000 to 200,000 clones, under 95% of them seen once. A word on this clone: Its antigen is currently unknown.

The CDR3 is made up of 11 amino acids. In germline, CDR1 is MDHEN, CDR2 SYDVKM. Trimming removed 6 bases from V and 7 bases from J, with 7 bases in between. Sequenced material: peripheral blood, taken on day 0 of AZD1222 vaccination. The TCR comes from an adult in good health. This chain connects TRBV28 to TRBJ2-1, with unresolved D. The CDR3 spells CASSTWNEQFF. The CDR3 DNA reads TGTGCCAGCAGCACCTGGAATGAGCAGTTCTTC.